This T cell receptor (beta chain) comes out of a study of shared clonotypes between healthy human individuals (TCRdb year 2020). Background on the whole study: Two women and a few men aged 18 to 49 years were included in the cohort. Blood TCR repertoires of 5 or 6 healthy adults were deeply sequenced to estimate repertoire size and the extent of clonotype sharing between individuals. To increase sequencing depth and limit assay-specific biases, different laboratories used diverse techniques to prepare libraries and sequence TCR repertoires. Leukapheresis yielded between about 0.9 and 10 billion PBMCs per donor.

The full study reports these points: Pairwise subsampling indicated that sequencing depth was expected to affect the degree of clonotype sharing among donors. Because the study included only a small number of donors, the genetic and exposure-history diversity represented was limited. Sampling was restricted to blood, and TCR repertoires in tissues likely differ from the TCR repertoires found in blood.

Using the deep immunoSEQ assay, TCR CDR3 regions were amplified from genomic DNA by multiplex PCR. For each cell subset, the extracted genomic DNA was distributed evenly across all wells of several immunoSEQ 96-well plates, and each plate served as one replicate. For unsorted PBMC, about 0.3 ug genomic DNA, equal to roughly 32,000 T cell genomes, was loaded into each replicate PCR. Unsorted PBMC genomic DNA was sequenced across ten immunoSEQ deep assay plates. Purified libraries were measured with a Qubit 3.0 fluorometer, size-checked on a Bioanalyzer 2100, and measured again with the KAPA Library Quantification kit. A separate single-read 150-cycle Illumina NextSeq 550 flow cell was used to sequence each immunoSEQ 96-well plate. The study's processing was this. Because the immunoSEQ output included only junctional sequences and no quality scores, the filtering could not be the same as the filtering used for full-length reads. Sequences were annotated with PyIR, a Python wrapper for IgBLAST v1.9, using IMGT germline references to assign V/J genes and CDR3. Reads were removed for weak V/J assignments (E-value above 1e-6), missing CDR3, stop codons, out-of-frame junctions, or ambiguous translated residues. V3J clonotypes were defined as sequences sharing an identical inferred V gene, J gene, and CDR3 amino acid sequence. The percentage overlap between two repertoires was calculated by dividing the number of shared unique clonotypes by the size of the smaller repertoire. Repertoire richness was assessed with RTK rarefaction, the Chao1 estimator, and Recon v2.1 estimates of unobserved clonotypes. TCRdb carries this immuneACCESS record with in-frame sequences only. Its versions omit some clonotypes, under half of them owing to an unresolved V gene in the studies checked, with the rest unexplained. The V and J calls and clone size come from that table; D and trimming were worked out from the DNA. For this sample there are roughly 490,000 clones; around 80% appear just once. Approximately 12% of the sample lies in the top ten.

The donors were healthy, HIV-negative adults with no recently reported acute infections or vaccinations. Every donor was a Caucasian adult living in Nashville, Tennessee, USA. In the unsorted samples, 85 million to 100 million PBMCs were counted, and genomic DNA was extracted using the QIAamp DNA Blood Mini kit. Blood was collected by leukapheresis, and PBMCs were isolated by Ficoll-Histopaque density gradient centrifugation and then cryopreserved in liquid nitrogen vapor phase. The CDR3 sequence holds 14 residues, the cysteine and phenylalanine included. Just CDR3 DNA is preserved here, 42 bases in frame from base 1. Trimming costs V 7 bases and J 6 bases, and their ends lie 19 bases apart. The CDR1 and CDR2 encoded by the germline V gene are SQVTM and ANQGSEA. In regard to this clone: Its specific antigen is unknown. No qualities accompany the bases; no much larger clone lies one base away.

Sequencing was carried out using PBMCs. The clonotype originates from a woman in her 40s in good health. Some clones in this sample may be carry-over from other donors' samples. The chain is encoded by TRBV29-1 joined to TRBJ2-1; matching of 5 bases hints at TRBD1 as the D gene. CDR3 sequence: CSAVSGWGSNEQFF. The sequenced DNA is TGCAGCGCCGTTTCCGGGTGGGGCTCCAATGAGCAGTTCTTC.